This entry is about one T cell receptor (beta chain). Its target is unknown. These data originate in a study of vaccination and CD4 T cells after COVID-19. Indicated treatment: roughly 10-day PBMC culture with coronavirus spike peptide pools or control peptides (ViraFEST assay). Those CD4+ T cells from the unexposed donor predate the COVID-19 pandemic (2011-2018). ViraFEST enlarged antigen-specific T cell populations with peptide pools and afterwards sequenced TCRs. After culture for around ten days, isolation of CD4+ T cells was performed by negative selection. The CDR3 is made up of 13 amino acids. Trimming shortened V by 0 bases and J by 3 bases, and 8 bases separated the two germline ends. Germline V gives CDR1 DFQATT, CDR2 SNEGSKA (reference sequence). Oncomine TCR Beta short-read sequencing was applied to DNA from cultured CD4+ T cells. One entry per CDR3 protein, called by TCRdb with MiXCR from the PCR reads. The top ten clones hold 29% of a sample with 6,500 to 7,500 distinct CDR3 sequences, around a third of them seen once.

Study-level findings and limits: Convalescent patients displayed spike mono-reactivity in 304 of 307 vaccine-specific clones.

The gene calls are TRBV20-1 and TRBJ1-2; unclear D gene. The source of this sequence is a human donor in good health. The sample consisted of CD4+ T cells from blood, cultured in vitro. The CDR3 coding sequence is TGCAGTGCTAGAGAGGCGACGGACTATGGCTACACCTTC. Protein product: CSAREATDYGYTF.